These T cell receptor beta chains were read from a single sample in a study of blood T cell repertoires in COVID-19. The protocol was immunoSEQ multiplex PCR, while the TCRdb copy is restricted to in-frame clones and leaves out a portion. In the table there are about 210,000 clones, approximately 88% of which are singletons. Sequenced: PBMCs or T cells enriched from blood (not recorded which). The origin of the receptors is a woman between 40 and 55 years old with acute COVID-19. Each CDR3 is given with its conserved first and last residue. The D gene is left open where the match is weak. Size is omitted from some rows. Given values are once, few, many or a class for expanded clones.

j_call d_call cdr3_length v_call clone_size cdr3_aa cdr3_nt
TRBJ1-1 TRBD1 14 TRBV5-1 once CASSPRTGGSEAFF TGCGCCAGCAGCCCGAGGACAGGGGGCAGTGAAGCTTTCTTT
TRBJ1-2 - 16 TRBV2 - CASSEDPGRAPYGYTF TGTGCCAGCAGTGAGGACCCTGGGCGGGCCCCCTATGGCTACACCTTC
TRBJ1-5 - 17 TRBV7-8 few CASSLAHIRGTRQPQHF TGTGCCAGCAGCTTAGCACACATTAGGGGGACTAGGCAGCCCCAGCATTTT
TRBJ1-1 TRBD1 17 TRBV27 - CASSYLQDRGPGTEAFF TGTGCCAGCAGTTATCTTCAGGACAGGGGGCCGGGCACTGAAGCTTTCTTT
TRBJ1-4 TRBD1 16 TRBV24-1 - CATSDPDRVSNEKLFF TGTGCCACCAGTGACCCCGACAGGGTTTCTAATGAAAAACTGTTTTTT
TRBJ1-6 - 15 TRBV2 few CASRAGGAPGSPLHF TGTGCCAGCAGGGCTGGAGGGGCGCCGGGCTCACCCCTCCACTTT
TRBJ2-1 TRBD2 14 TRBV6-5 - CATRWGGPYNEQFF TGTGCCACCCGGTGGGGGGGTCCCTACAATGAGCAGTTCTTC
TRBJ2-7 TRBD1 13 TRBV19 - CASSTGQYYEQYF TGTGCCAGTAGCACGGGACAGTACTACGAGCAGTACTTC
TRBJ1-5 TRBD1 14 TRBV19 - CASSTQGAGQPQHF TGTGCCAGTAGTACGCAGGGGGCAGGGCAGCCCCAGCATTTT
TRBJ1-1 - 13 TRBV7-9 - CASSFQGNTEAFF TGTGCCAGCAGCTTCCAGGGGAACACTGAAGCTTTCTTT
TRBJ2-3 TRBD2 15 TRBV11-3 - CASSTRLANTDTQYF TGTGCCAGCAGCACGAGACTAGCGAACACAGATACGCAGTATTTT
TRBJ1-3 TRBD1 14 TRBV6-5 - CASIRGQVGNTIYF TGTGCCAGCATCAGGGGACAGGTTGGGAACACCATATATTTT
TRBJ2-3 - 15 TRBV4-3 - CASSQESHSTDTQYF TGCGCCAGCAGCCAAGAATCCCATAGCACAGATACGCAGTATTTT
TRBJ2-2 - 15 TRBV7-6 - CASSLGAGATGELFF TGTGCCAGCAGCTTAGGAGCAGGGGCCACCGGGGAGCTGTTTTTT
TRBJ1-1 - 15 TRBV21-1 - CASNKGEGGNTEAFF TGTGCCAGCAACAAAGGGGAGGGAGGAAACACTGAAGCTTTCTTT
TRBJ1-1 - 12 TRBV12-5 - CASGGARTEAFF TGTGCTAGTGGGGGGGCGCGAACTGAAGCTTTCTTT
TRBJ1-1 - 14 TRBV24-1 - CATSDLIQFTEAFF TGTGCCACCAGTGATTTGATACAATTCACTGAAGCTTTCTTT
TRBJ2-1 - 16 TRBV4-1 - CASSLRSTGTHNEQFF TGCGCCAGCAGCCTTAGATCCACCGGGACTCATAATGAGCAGTTCTTC
TRBJ1-5 - 16 TRBV4-1 - CASSQEARENNQPQHF TGCGCCAGCAGCCAAGAAGCGCGGGAGAACAATCAGCCCCAGCATTTT
TRBJ1-1 - 13 TRBV12-3/TRBV12-4 - CASSLTRQVEAFF TGTGCCAGCAGTTTAACCAGACAGGTTGAAGCTTTCTTT
TRBJ2-2 TRBD2 16 TRBV14 - CASSLKAGGGTGELFF TGTGCCAGCAGCCTTAAAGCGGGAGGAGGCACCGGGGAGCTGTTTTTT
TRBJ2-1 TRBD1 15 TRBV30 - CAWTRGQTSYNEQFF TGTGCCTGGACCCGGGGACAGACCTCCTACAATGAGCAGTTCTTC
TRBJ2-3 - 13 TRBV14 - CASSQVAPDTQYF TGTGCCAGCAGCCAAGTGGCCCCAGATACGCAGTATTTT
TRBJ1-4 TRBD1 15 TRBV5-1 once CASSPKTGFGEKLFF TGCGCCAGCAGCCCGAAGACAGGGTTTGGCGAAAAACTGTTTTTT
TRBJ2-1 - 16 TRBV7-2 - CASSAGGGQNYNEQFF TGTGCCAGCAGCGCCGGAGGGGGACAGAACTACAATGAGCAGTTCTTC
TRBJ2-3 - 17 TRBV4-2 - CASTLIKSPGLADTQYF TGTGCCAGCACCCTAATCAAGTCACCAGGGTTGGCAGATACGCAGTATTTT
TRBJ1-4 TRBD1 17 TRBV7-9 - CASSLVTGTGENEKLFF TGTGCCAGCAGCTTAGTGACCGGGACAGGGGAAAATGAAAAACTGTTTTTT
TRBJ1-1 TRBD1 16 TRBV7-9 once CASSLVLGTGNTEAFF TGTGCCAGCAGCTTAGTACTCGGGACAGGGAACACTGAAGCTTTCTTT
TRBJ1-5 TRBD1 15 TRBV15 - CATSTGQGIPQPQHF TGTGCCACCAGCACCGGACAGGGAATCCCACAGCCCCAGCATTTT
TRBJ1-4 TRBD1 14 TRBV11-2 - CASNRDRPNEKLFF TGTGCCAGCAACCGGGACAGACCTAATGAAAAACTGTTTTTT
TRBJ1-6 TRBD1 15 TRBV7-9 - CASSSWTGMDSPLHF TGTGCCAGCAGCTCCTGGACAGGGATGGATTCACCCCTCCACTTT
TRBJ2-2 TRBD2 14 TRBV12-5 once CASGQGTTKGELFF TGTGCTAGTGGTCAAGGGACTACTAAAGGGGAGCTGTTTTTT
TRBJ2-2 - 16 TRBV9 - CASSVGQGGDTGELFF TGTGCCAGCAGCGTAGGACAAGGGGGTGACACCGGGGAGCTGTTTTTT
TRBJ2-2 - 16 TRBV20-1 - CSASTPGALYTGELFF TGCAGTGCTAGTACTCCTGGGGCCCTTTATACCGGGGAGCTGTTTTTT
TRBJ1-1 - 11 TRBV24-1 - CATRQGTEAFF TGTGCCACCAGACAGGGCACTGAAGCTTTCTTT
TRBJ1-2 - 15 TRBV21-1 - CASSNDRVSSYGYTF TGTGCCAGCAGCAACGACAGGGTTTCTTCATATGGCTACACCTTC
TRBJ1-3 TRBD1 16 TRBV10-3 once CAISLPRQGSGNTIYF TGTGCCATCAGCCTTCCACGACAGGGCTCTGGAAACACCATATATTTT
TRBJ1-2 - 15 TRBV6-5 - CAIAGRRGAKYGYTF TGTGCCATAGCAGGGAGGCGGGGCGCGAAATATGGCTACACCTTC
TRBJ1-1 - 14 TRBV19 - CASSNLGANTEAFF TGTGCCAGTAGTAACTTGGGGGCGAACACTGAAGCTTTCTTT
TRBJ1-2 TRBD1 15 TRBV4-3 - CASSQERGLYYGYTF TGCGCCAGCAGCCAAGAGAGGGGGCTGTACTATGGCTACACCTTC
TRBJ1-2 - 13 TRBV5-4 - CASSLGGRIYYTF TGTGCCAGCAGCCTCGGGGGGCGGATCTACTACACCTTC
TRBJ1-1 - 14 TRBV7-2 - CASSLSLVNTEAFF TGTGCCAGCAGCTTATCACTGGTGAACACTGAAGCTTTCTTT
TRBJ2-6 TRBD2 18 TRBV7-2 once CASTLLPLSGVGANVLTF TGTGCCAGCACCCTTTTACCTCTCAGCGGGGTCGGGGCCAACGTCCTGACTTTC
TRBJ2-1 TRBD2 16 TRBV29-1 - CSVEAGTSGRYNEQFF TGCAGCGTTGAAGCTGGAACTAGCGGGAGGTACAATGAGCAGTTCTTC
TRBJ1-1 - 14 TRBV5-4 - CASSSRGTNTEAFF TGTGCCAGCAGCAGCAGGGGCACCAACACTGAAGCTTTCTTT
TRBJ2-1 TRBD1 11 TRBV7-9 - CASQQGNEQFF TGTGCCAGCCAACAGGGGAATGAGCAGTTCTTC
TRBJ1-5 - 14 TRBV24-1 - CATSPPGQHQPQHF TGTGCCACCAGCCCTCCGGGACAACATCAGCCCCAGCATTTT
TRBJ1-5 - 15 TRBV7-2 - CASSLEAGSGQPQHF TGTGCCAGCAGCTTAGAGGCAGGGTCTGGACAGCCCCAGCATTTT
TRBJ1-2 - 13 TRBV25-1 once CASSPPLQTQITF TGTGCCAGCAGTCCACCTCTCCAAACTCAAATTACCTTC
TRBJ1-2 - 14 TRBV5-1 - CASSLTGPNYGYTF TGCGCCAGCAGCTTGACAGGGCCCAACTATGGCTACACCTTC
TRBJ2-1 - 15 TRBV5-5 once CASSRDRGGHNEQFF TGTGCCAGCAGCCGCGACAGGGGAGGGCACAATGAGCAGTTCTTC
TRBJ1-2 TRBD1 14 TRBV4-3 - CASSQETGIYGYTF TGCGCCAGCAGCCAAGAGACAGGGATCTATGGCTACACCTTC
TRBJ2-3 TRBD1 17 TRBV24-1 once CATSDLAGTGSTDTQYF TGTGCCACCAGTGATTTGGCCGGGACAGGGTCCACAGATACGCAGTATTTT
TRBJ2-1 TRBD2 13 TRBV3-1/TRBV3-2 - CASSHSGSGEQFF TGTGCCAGCAGCCACAGCGGGAGTGGCGAGCAGTTCTTC
TRBJ2-1 TRBD2 16 TRBV3-1/TRBV3-2 - CASSQESASGSYEQFF TGTGCCAGCAGCCAAGAGTCGGCTAGCGGGAGCTATGAGCAGTTCTTC
TRBJ1-1 TRBD1 15 TRBV2 - CASSKSSGGVTEAFF TGTGCCAGCAGTAAAAGTTCAGGGGGCGTCACTGAAGCTTTCTTT
TRBJ1-1 - 12 TRBV6-1 - CASSERGVGAFF TGTGCCAGCAGTGAACGGGGGGTCGGAGCTTTCTTT
TRBJ2-3 TRBD2 18 TRBV10-3 - CAISESGTSLWGTDTQYF TGTGCCATCAGTGAGTCGGGGACTAGTCTTTGGGGCACAGATACGCAGTATTTT
TRBJ2-5 - 13 TRBV7-7 - CATTTGKLETQYF TGTGCCACCACGACGGGGAAACTAGAGACCCAGTACTTC
TRBJ2-2 - 12 TRBV25-1 - CASNKNTGELFF TGTGCCAGCAACAAGAACACCGGGGAGCTGTTTTTT